The 20 T cell receptor beta chains presented below share a single source sample, sequenced in a study of blood T cell repertoires in COVID-19. The repertoire was sequenced with immunoSEQ multiplex PCR; TCRdb's copy has only in-frame clones and lacks some. The sample records about 240,000 clones, 87% being singletons. Material: peripheral blood. These receptors originate from a man between 60 and 75 years old who had recovered from COVID-19.

The V call is TRBV10-3, the J call TRBJ1-3, with TRBD1 matching 9 bases. The trim removed 4 bases at V and 0 bases at J, leaving 7 bases unmatched. CDR3 length equals 17 residues. The germline V gene has CDR1 ENHRY and CDR2 SYGVKD. In DNA form, the CDR3 reads TGTGCCATCAGTGTTTGGGGACAGGGTATCTCTGGAAACACCATATATTTT. Translated, it gives CAISVWGQGISGNTIYF.

The J gene is TRBJ2-5, the V gene TRBV5-6; 8 nucleotides line up with TRBD1. Losses at the gene ends were 4 bases for V and 5 bases for J; bases not matched to a gene: 4. This CDR3 contains 13 residues. Germline CDR1 and CDR2: SGHDT and YYEEEE. For the CDR3, the DNA is TGTGCCAGCAGCCGGACAGGGAGGGAGACCCAGTACTTC. It specifies CASSRTGRETQYF.

The CDR3 region is CASSVAGQGSTEAFF. DNA for the CDR3: TGTGCCAGCAGCGTAGCGGGACAGGGGAGCACTGAAGCTTTCTTT. The genes are TRBV9 and TRBJ1-1; 10 bases align to TRBD1. The CDR3 spans 15 residues. V shed 0 bases, J shed 4 bases, and the junction held 3 bases outside the gene matches. Germline-derived CDR1 and CDR2 are SGDLS and YYNGEE.

This chain uses TRBV6-5 with TRBJ1-2; a possible D gene is TRBD1 (6 bases). Germline-derived CDR1 and CDR2 are MNHEY and SVGAGI. The V gene lost 6 bases and the J gene lost 4 bases, with 18 bases spanning the gap. The CDR3 has 15 residues. This chain's CDR3 is CASRGLGGARYGYTF. The CDR3 coding sequence is TGTGCCAGCAGGGGACTCGGGGGGGCCCGCTATGGCTACACCTTC.

This clone was picked up one time. This chain links TRBV7-6 with TRBJ1-2; the match to TRBD1 covers 7 bases. The germline gives CDR1 SGHVS, CDR2 FNYEAQ. J was trimmed by 7 bases and V by 2 bases; bases with no gene match: 10. The CDR3 length is 15 residues. This chain's CDR3 is CASSLNAEGAGGYTF. In DNA form, the CDR3 reads TGTGCCAGCAGCTTAAATGCGGAGGGGGCTGGTGGCTACACCTTC. Using reference TRBV7-6 and TRBJ1-2 for the parts outside the CDR3, the full variable domain is GAGVSQSPRYKVTKRGQDVALRCDPISGHVSLYWYRQALGQGPEFLTYFNYEAQQDKSGLPNDRFSAERPEGSISTLTIQRTEQRDSAMYRCASSLNAEGAGGYTFGSGTRLTVV.

The chain couples TRBV19 to TRBJ2-7, with TRBD1 identical over 12 bases. Germline CDR1 and CDR2: LNHDA and SQIVND (reference sequence). This CDR3 has 14 residues. Trimming at V came to 8 bases and at J to 6 bases, leaving 8 bases not matched to a gene. The CDR3 spells CASAAGTGGGEQYF. In DNA form, the CDR3 reads TGTGCCAGTGCCGCCGGGACAGGGGGCGGCGAGCAGTACTTC.

The J gene is TRBJ1-1, the V gene TRBV5-1; 9 bases are shared with TRBD1. The CDR3 is made up of 15 amino acids. With 4 bases clipped from V and 8 bases from J, the junction kept 12 bases outside the gene matches. Germline CDR1 and CDR2: SGHRS and YFSETQ. CDR3 loop: CASSPTGTGRTEAFF. CDR3 bases: TGCGCCAGCAGCCCAACCGGGACAGGGAGAACAGAAGCTTTCTTT.

The CDR3 region has the DNA TGTGCCAGCAGAGAGGGGGCTTATGGCTACACCTTC. Translated: CASREGAYGYTF. The chain couples TRBV27 to TRBJ1-2; 7 bases are a match to TRBD1. The V gene's germline CDR1 is MNHEY and CDR2 SMNVEV (reference sequence). The trim removed 6 bases at V and 5 bases at J, leaving 3 bases unmatched. The CDR3 loop spans 12 amino acids.

This clone was found once. The chain employs TRBV21-1 and TRBJ1-2. TRBV21-1 is a listed pseudogene. The CDR3 covers 14 residues. For the CDR3, the DNA is TGTGCCAGCATCGGCGGATTGAGGAACTATGGCTACACCTTC. Its translation is CASIGGLRNYGYTF.

A single count supports this clone. This chain uses TRBV30 with TRBJ1-6, with 7 bases aligning to TRBD1. Per the germline V gene, CDR1 is GTSNPN and CDR2 is SVGIG (reference sequence). The CDR3 spans 16 residues. Trimming cost V 0 bases and J 7 bases; bases outside gene matches: 9. For the CDR3, the DNA is TGTGCCTGGAGTGTTGGTCTTTACAGGGGAAATTCACCCCTCCACTTT. Residues: CAWSVGLYRGNSPLHF. The full variable domain, its missing parts supplied by reference TRBV30 and TRBJ1-6, is SQTIHQWPATLVQPVGSPLSLECTVEGTSNPNLYWYRQAAGRGLQLLFYSVGIGQISSEVPQNLSASRPQDRQFILSSKKLLLSDSGFYLCAWSVGLYRGNSPLHFGNGTRLTVT.

The rearrangement joins TRBV5-4 to TRBJ2-7, with D uncertain. Germline CDR1 reads SGHNT; CDR2 reads YYREEE (reference sequence). The CDR3 has 12 amino acids. V gave up 2 bases and J gave up 10 bases, with 13 bases separating them. The DNA for the CDR3 is TGTGCCAGCAGCTTCGGTCCCCATTATCAGTACTTC. Translating it yields CASSFGPHYQYF.

In this sample, this clone turned up once. This sequence joins TRBV2 and TRBJ1-4, with D maybe TRBD1 (6 bases). The CDR3 is made up of 15 amino acids. Germline lookup yields CDR1 SNHLY and CDR2 FYNNEI. V was shortened by 4 bases and J by 7 bases, with 16 bases between the two germline ends. CDR3 loop: CASSVQGSVREKLFF. The DNA of the CDR3 is TGTGCCAGCAGTGTTCAGGGGTCGGTTCGTGAAAAACTGTTTTTT.

V usage is TRBV28 and J usage is TRBJ2-2; 8 nucleotides line up with TRBD1. The CDR3 length is 15 residues. The germline V gene encodes CDR1 MDHEN and CDR2 SYDVKM. V dropped 9 bases and J dropped 1; count of bases not matched to a gene: 7. For the CDR3, the DNA is TGTGCCAGTAAAAGGGGACAGGTGAACACCGGGGAGCTGTTTTTT. It specifies CASKRGQVNTGELFF.

The genes are TRBV6-1 and TRBJ1-5, with TRBD1 matching 7 bases. Germline V gene sequence: CDR1 MNHNS, CDR2 SASEGT. V lost 6 bases to trimming and J lost 2 bases; unmatched junction nucleotides: 7. The CDR3 is 15 amino acids. In nucleotides, the CDR3 is TGTGCCAGCAGCATGGGACAGTCGGGCAATCAGCCCCAGCATTTT. Amino acids: CASSMGQSGNQPQHF.

The genes are TRBV11-2 and TRBJ2-5; TRBD1 matches 7 bases. J lost 1 base, V lost 1 base, and 6 bases had no gene match. The germline V gene has CDR1 SGHAT and CDR2 FQNNGV. This CDR3 is 16 amino acids long. The chain's CDR3 is CASSLGLGQFQETQYF. The CDR3 DNA is TGTGCCAGCAGCTTAGGTCTGGGACAGTTCCAAGAGACCCAGTACTTC.

V is TRBV5-1 and J is TRBJ2-5; the match to TRBD1 covers 7 bases. CDR3 length equals 15 residues. Germline assignment: CDR1 SGHRS and CDR2 YFSETQ. The V and J ends lost 0 bases and 2 bases, in that order; junction bases with no gene match: 4. CDR3 bases: TGCGCCAGCAGCTTGGGACAGGGTCCTCAAGAGACCCAGTACTTC. Translation: CASSLGQGPQETQYF.

This clone appeared a single time. This rearrangement joins TRBV5-1 to TRBJ1-4; TRBD1 matches at 10 bases. The germline V gene encodes CDR1 SGHRS and CDR2 YFSETQ. CDR3 length equals 15 residues. The trim removed 1 base at V and 8 bases at J, leaving 5 bases unmatched. The CDR3 nucleotides read TGCGCCAGCAGCTTGTTGGGGACAGGGGAGGAAAAACTGTTTTTT. Its translation: CASSLLGTGEEKLFF.

Written as DNA, the CDR3 is TGTGCCATCAGTGTACTTGAAGACACTGAAGCTTTCTTT. This codes for CAISVLEDTEAFF. The chain has TRBV10-3 and TRBJ1-1, with unresolved D. CDR1 and CDR2 (germline): ENHRY, SYGVKD. Trimming took 4 bases from V and 3 from J, leaving 9 bases between them. This CDR3 has 13 residues.

The V call is TRBV7-2, the J call TRBJ2-1; D is possibly TRBD1 (6 bases). V lost 6 bases, J lost 4 bases, and 10 bases lay in between. The CDR3 is 13 amino acids. Germline CDR1 is SGHTA and CDR2 is FQGNSA. The DNA of the CDR3 is TGTGCCAGCAGTTCAGGACAGTACAATGAGCAGTTCTTC. Encoded protein: CASSSGQYNEQFF.

CDR3 sequence (DNA): TGTGCCAGCAGCAAAGCGATTCTAGGACAGGGTCTTGAAGCTTTCTTT. This codes for CASSKAILGQGLEAFF. The V call is TRBV21-1, the J call TRBJ1-1; the table assigns TRBD1, which was not confirmed against the DNA. TRBV21-1 represents a pseudogene. CDR3 length equals 16 residues.